This T cell receptor (beta chain) comes out of a study of blood T cell repertoires in COVID-19. Study as a whole: There were acute and convalescent COVID-19 samples, and they came from the United States, Italy and Spain. The analysed material was cDNA or gDNA that came from T cells, B-cell-depleted T cells, or PBMCs.

Germline V lookup: CDR1 SGHAT, CDR2 FQNNGV. V lost 1 base, J lost 8 bases, and 6 bases stayed unmatched. CDR3 length: 15 residues. Under the authors' procedure: Reference gene primers were amplified, and this amplification served to estimate nucleated cell counts. Measured with immunoSEQ multiplex PCR; TCRdb has only the in-frame clones, and not every one. The V and J calls and clone size come from that table; D and trimming were worked out from the DNA. Among roughly 200,000 clones, roughly 80% were seen once, and the ten largest hold 4.4%. The source of this sequence is a man aged 45-65 years with active or convalescent COVID-19. The specimen sequenced was peripheral blood. The chain carries TRBV11-2 and TRBJ2-4; 9 positions match TRBD2. CDR3 loop: CASSLVAGGQYIQYF. The DNA of the CDR3 is TGTGCCAGCAGCTTAGTTGCGGGGGGGCAGTACATTCAGTACTTC.